A selection of T cell receptor beta chains follows, all from one sample in a study of blood T cell repertoires in COVID-19. Method: immunoSEQ multiplex PCR; TCRdb's copy keeps in-frame clones and lacks some. The sample records a few hundred thousand clones, 80% to 90% being singletons. Sequencing used PBMCs or T cells enriched from blood (not recorded which). The receptors shown here come from a woman younger than 45 who had recovered from COVID-19. Each CDR3 is given with its conserved first and last residue. A D gene is named only where the DNA matches it firmly. Not all rows give a size; the values are once, few, many and, for expanded clones, a class.

size	J	V	length	D	CDR3	DNA
NA	TRBJ2-1	TRBV3-1/TRBV3-2	16	NA	CASSQETLYAYNEQFF	TGTGCCAGCAGCCAAGAAACCCTATACGCCTACAATGAGCAGTTCTTC
few	TRBJ1-1	TRBV7-2	14	TRBD1	CASSRDSRGTEAFF	TGTGCCAGCAGCCGGGACAGCCGAGGGACTGAAGCTTTCTTT
NA	TRBJ1-5	TRBV19	13	NA	CASRRQHNQPQHF	TGTGCCAGTAGAAGACAGCACAATCAGCCCCAGCATTTT
NA	TRBJ2-7	TRBV5-1	14	TRBD1	CASSLRRGLYEQYF	TGCGCCAGCAGCTTGCGCAGGGGGCTCTACGAGCAGTACTTC
NA	TRBJ1-5	TRBV18	14	NA	CASSTAGGGQPQHF	TGTGCCAGCTCCACGGCCGGGGGTGGTCAGCCCCAGCATTTT
NA	TRBJ2-7	TRBV14	14	NA	CASSQGTGSYEQYF	TGTGCCAGCAGCCAAGGTACCGGCTCCTACGAGCAGTACTTC
NA	TRBJ2-5	TRBV7-8	12	NA	CASSSHRETQYF	TGTGCCAGCAGCTCACATCGAGAGACCCAGTACTTC
few	TRBJ2-7	TRBV5-4	14	NA	CASSESDRPYEQYF	TGTGCCAGCAGCGAGAGTGACAGGCCCTACGAGCAGTACTTC
few	TRBJ1-4	TRBV24-1	13	NA	CAIQRGADEKLFF	TGTGCCATCCAACGGGGGGCGGATGAAAAACTGTTTTTT
NA	TRBJ2-7	TRBV6-6	12	TRBD2	CASGTSLYEQYF	TGTGCCAGCGGGACTAGTTTATACGAGCAGTACTTC
NA	TRBJ1-1	TRBV28	19	TRBD1	CASSDPAGQILFLNTEAFF	TGTGCCAGCAGCGACCCCGCGGGACAGATACTTTTTTTGAACACTGAAGCTTTCTTT
once	TRBJ1-1	TRBV6-5	10	NA	CASRLRGAFF	TGTGCCAGCCGACTTCGAGGGGCTTTCTTT
few	TRBJ1-1	TRBV19	16	NA	CASSPDTVTYNTEAFF	TGTGCCAGTAGTCCAGACACCGTTACCTATAACACTGAAGCTTTCTTT
NA	TRBJ2-1	TRBV5-5	15	TRBD1	CASSMTGVWVNEQFF	TGTGCCAGCAGCATGACAGGGGTTTGGGTCAATGAGCAGTTCTTC
NA	TRBJ1-2	TRBV21-1	16	NA	CASTWTGGLGNYGYTF	TGTGCCAGCACCTGGACAGGGGGCTTGGGTAACTATGGCTACACCTTC
NA	TRBJ1-2	TRBV28	14	NA	CASSFGPSGYGYTF	TGTGCCAGCAGTTTCGGCCCGTCGGGGTATGGCTACACCTTC
NA	TRBJ1-2	TRBV28	13	NA	CASSFSGFYGYTF	TGTGCCAGCAGTTTCTCAGGGTTCTATGGCTACACCTTC
NA	TRBJ1-6	TRBV11-2	13	NA	CASSPTGNSPLHF	TGTGCCAGCAGCCCCACCGGGAATTCACCCCTCCACTTT
NA	TRBJ1-1	TRBV4-1	16	TRBD1	CASSQGQGAGNTEAFF	TGCGCCAGCAGCCAAGGACAGGGGGCCGGGAACACTGAAGCTTTCTTT
NA	TRBJ2-7	TRBV25-1	13	NA	CASSGRNSYEQYF	TGTGCCAGCAGTGGCAGGAATTCCTACGAGCAGTACTTC
NA	TRBJ1-5	TRBV28	16	TRBD1	CASSWDSWYSNQPQHF	TGTGCCAGCAGTTGGGACAGTTGGTATAGCAATCAGCCCCAGCATTTT
once	TRBJ1-1	TRBV9	15	NA	CASSQSLVGNTEAFF	TGTGCCAGCAGTCAAAGCCTGGTGGGCAACACTGAAGCTTTCTTT
once	TRBJ2-7	TRBV28	15	TRBD1	CASSFKAGQGIEQYF	TGTGCCAGCAGTTTTAAGGCAGGACAGGGCATCGAGCAGTACTTC
NA	TRBJ1-2	TRBV4-1	12	NA	CASSQSLRGYTF	TGCGCCAGCAGCCAAAGTTTGCGCGGCTACACCTTC
NA	TRBJ1-5	TRBV19	13	TRBD1	CASTGQANQPQHF	TGTGCCAGTACCGGACAGGCCAATCAGCCCCAGCATTTT
NA	TRBJ2-3	TRBV6-6	16	TRBD2	CASSQLAGADQGTQYF	TGTGCCAGCAGCCAACTAGCGGGGGCCGATCAAGGCACGCAGTATTTT
NA	TRBJ2-7	TRBV27	15	TRBD1	CASSLKRQGAYEQYF	TGTGCCAGCAGTTTAAAAAGACAGGGGGCTTACGAGCAGTACTTC
NA	TRBJ2-1	TRBV4-1	13	NA	CASSQGLAWEQFF	TGCGCCAGCAGCCAAGGCCTAGCGTGGGAGCAGTTCTTC
NA	TRBJ1-2	TRBV6-4	14	NA	CASSESGGLYGYTF	TGTGCCAGCAGTGAATCGGGCGGACTCTATGGCTACACCTTC
NA	TRBJ1-1	TRBV7-3	13	TRBD1	CASSLQQGTEAFF	TGTGCCAGCAGCTTACAACAGGGGACTGAAGCTTTCTTT
NA	TRBJ2-7	TRBV7-2	11	NA	CASTRGYEQYF	TGTGCCAGCACCCGCGGATACGAGCAGTACTTC
NA	TRBJ1-1	TRBV3-1/TRBV3-2	16	NA	CASSQFQGLPNTEAFF	TGTGCCAGCAGCCAATTCCAGGGGTTACCGAACACTGAAGCTTTCTTT
NA	TRBJ2-2	TRBV6-1	14	NA	CASSYYRATGELFF	TGTGCCAGCAGTTATTACAGGGCAACCGGGGAGCTGTTTTTT
once	TRBJ2-5	TRBV10-3	14	TRBD2	CAISPGTNQETQYF	TGTGCCATCTCACCCGGGACTAACCAAGAGACCCAGTACTTC
NA	TRBJ2-3	TRBV13	14	TRBD2	CASSSSGSTDTQYF	TGTGCCAGCAGCTCTAGCGGAAGCACAGATACGCAGTATTTT
NA	TRBJ2-3	TRBV12-5	12	NA	CASGLVRGTQYF	TGTGCTAGTGGTTTGGTACGAGGGACGCAGTATTTT
NA	TRBJ1-6	TRBV7-6	16	NA	CASSLGGSSYNSPLHF	TGTGCCAGCAGCTTAGGTGGTAGCTCCTATAATTCACCCCTCCACTTT
many	TRBJ2-1	TRBV10-1	15	NA	CASYGLPSSYNEQFF	TGCGCCAGTTACGGACTCCCTAGCTCCTACAATGAGCAGTTCTTC
NA	TRBJ2-3	TRBV27	16	TRBD1	CASSTQRDSSRDTQYF	TGTGCCAGCAGTACACAACGGGACAGCTCAAGAGATACGCAGTATTTT
NA	TRBJ1-5	TRBV19	13	NA	CASSDRGIQPQHF	TGTGCCAGTAGTGACCGGGGAATCCAGCCCCAGCATTTT
NA	TRBJ1-2	TRBV6-5	16	NA	CASSYGRGLPIYGYTF	TGTGCCAGCAGTTACGGCAGGGGCCTCCCGATCTATGGCTACACCTTC
NA	TRBJ2-3	TRBV7-2	14	TRBD1	CASSPRDRRDTQYF	TGTGCCAGCAGCCCGAGGGACAGGAGAGATACGCAGTATTTT
NA	TRBJ2-7	TRBV12-3/TRBV12-4	13	NA	CASRMSGSHEQYF	TGTGCCAGCAGAATGTCAGGGTCCCACGAGCAGTACTTC
once	TRBJ2-7	TRBV28	13	NA	CASQSDSTYEQYF	TGTGCCAGCCAATCGGACAGCACCTACGAGCAGTACTTC
NA	TRBJ1-1	TRBV7-2	14	TRBD1	CASSIYRGHTEAFF	TGTGCCAGCAGCATATACAGGGGGCACACTGAAGCTTTCTTT
NA	TRBJ2-1	TRBV29-1	11	NA	CSVEYYNEQFF	TGCAGCGTTGAATACTACAATGAGCAGTTCTTC
NA	TRBJ1-3	TRBV6-1	14	NA	CASSEREAGNTIYF	TGTGCCAGCAGTGAACGGGAGGCCGGAAACACCATATATTTT
NA	TRBJ2-1	TRBV19	23	NA	CASSIGPGGDRRTETIQRNEQFF	TGTGCCAGTAGTATAGGCCCGGGGGGTGACAGGCGAACAGAAACGATACAAAGAAATGAGCAGTTCTTC
NA	TRBJ2-7	TRBV15	16	TRBD2	CATSRGVAGSFSEQYF	TGTGCCACCAGCAGGGGAGTAGCGGGATCTTTCTCCGAGCAGTACTTC
NA	TRBJ1-4	TRBV15	13	NA	CATSRETGEKLFF	TGTGCCACCAGCAGAGAGACAGGAGAAAAACTGTTTTTT
NA	TRBJ2-2	TRBV9	15	NA	CASSVTGVDTGELFF	TGTGCCAGCAGCGTTACCGGGGTAGACACCGGGGAGCTGTTTTTT
NA	TRBJ2-2	TRBV5-1	16	NA	CASSSPRGATTGELFF	TGCGCCAGCAGTTCTCCTCGCGGGGCCACCACCGGGGAGCTGTTTTTT
NA	TRBJ2-7	TRBV27	14	NA	CASSFGKFSYEQYF	TGTGCCAGCAGTTTCGGGAAATTCTCCTACGAGCAGTACTTC
many	TRBJ2-1	TRBV4-2	15	TRBD1	CASSLGRDRGNEQFF	TGTGCCAGCAGCCTAGGGCGGGACAGGGGGAATGAGCAGTTCTTC
NA	TRBJ2-2	TRBV10-1	17	TRBD1	CASSVDRVGPNTGELFF	TGCGCCAGCAGCGTTGACAGGGTCGGACCGAACACCGGGGAGCTGTTTTTT
few	TRBJ1-2	TRBV28	14	NA	CASSPNRENYGYTF	TGTGCCAGCAGTCCCAACAGGGAGAACTATGGCTACACCTTC
NA	TRBJ2-1	TRBV28	15	TRBD1	CASSLPRGNYNEQFF	TGTGCCAGCAGTTTACCCAGGGGGAACTACAATGAGCAGTTCTTC
NA	TRBJ1-1	TRBV9	15	TRBD1	CASSRDSLMNTEAFF	TGTGCCAGCAGCAGGGACAGCTTGATGAACACTGAAGCTTTCTTT
NA	TRBJ2-7	TRBV7-9	14	TRBD1	CAGDGRGSPYEQYF	TGTGCCGGAGACGGCAGGGGGTCCCCCTACGAGCAGTACTTC